The sequence of this T cell receptor beta chain was determined in a study of Graves' ophthalmopathy and Graves' hyperthyroidism. As for this clonotype: Its antigen is unidentified.

The authors amplified TCR beta CDR3 regions, and they did so from RNA transcripts for repertoire sequencing. HTBI-primed first-round RT-PCR preceded second-round multiplex PCR. MiXCR, applied by TCRdb to the multiplex PCR reads, yields one record per CDR3 protein. Of roughly 420,000 distinct CDR3 sequences in the sample, roughly 21% were seen once. Study-level points and caveats: A majority of expanded thyroid clonotypes exceeding 0.001 frequency were likewise present in blood. With a specificity of around 76% and a sensitivity of around 71%, the model predicted ophthalmopathy progression.

The CDR3 covers 12 residues. The germline V and J ends were trimmed by 9 bases and 4 bases, with 12 bases remaining between them. Germline-derived CDR1 and CDR2 are ENHRY and SYGVKD. Establishment of the diagnosis relied upon clinical symptoms, serum thyroxine, TRAb, thyroid ultrasound and orbital computed tomography. Sequenced: peripheral blood. This sequence joins TRBV10-3 and TRBJ1-1, with D perhaps TRBD1 (5 bases). The TCR was taken from a woman aged 18 to 35 with stable Graves' hyperthyroidism. The chain's CDR3 is CAMGSGVTEAFF. The CDR3 coding sequence is TGTGCCATGGGGTCGGGGGTCACTGAAGCTTTCTTT.